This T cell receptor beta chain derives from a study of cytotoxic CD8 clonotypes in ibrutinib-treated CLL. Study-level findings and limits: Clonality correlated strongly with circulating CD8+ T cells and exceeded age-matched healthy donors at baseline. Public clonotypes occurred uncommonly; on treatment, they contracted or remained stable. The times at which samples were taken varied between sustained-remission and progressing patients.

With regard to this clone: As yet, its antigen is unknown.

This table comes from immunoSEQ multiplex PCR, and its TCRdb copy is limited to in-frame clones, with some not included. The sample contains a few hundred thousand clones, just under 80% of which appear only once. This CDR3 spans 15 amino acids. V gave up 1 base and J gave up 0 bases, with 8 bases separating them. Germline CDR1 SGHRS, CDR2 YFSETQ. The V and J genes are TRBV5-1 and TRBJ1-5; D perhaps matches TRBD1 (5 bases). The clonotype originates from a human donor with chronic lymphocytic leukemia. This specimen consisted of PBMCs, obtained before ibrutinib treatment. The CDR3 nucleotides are TGCGCCAGCAGCTTGCAGGGCAATAGCAATCAGCCCCAGCATTTT. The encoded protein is CASSLQGNSNQPQHF.